The 27 T cell receptor beta chains given below trace back to one sample, sequenced in a study of blood T cell repertoires in COVID-19. Clones were sequenced by immunoSEQ multiplex PCR, and TCRdb holds only the in-frame ones, with some missing. The data hold fewer than 120,000 clones, with about 70% observed a single time. Sequenced sample: peripheral blood. These TCRs come from a woman aged 55-70 years with acute or convalescent COVID-19.

The gene calls are TRBV5-4 and TRBJ1-4; tentative D call: TRBD1 (5 bases). The ends were cut back, 1 base at V and 8 bases at J, with 9 bases in the middle. The CDR3 extends over 13 amino acids. Looked up from germline, CDR1 is SGHNT and CDR2 is YYREEE (reference sequence). The CDR3 region is CASSLQGMEKLFF. The CDR3 nucleotides read TGTGCCAGCAGCTTGCAGGGAATGGAAAAACTGTTTTTT.

This clone occurred a few times. The V and J genes are TRBV19 and TRBJ1-3, with TRBD1 identical over 8 bases. Germline V lookup: CDR1 LNHDA, CDR2 SQIVND (reference sequence). The CDR3 contains 18 residues. V dropped 6 bases and J dropped 0; count of bases not matched to a gene: 13. The CDR3 region has the DNA TGTGCCAGTAGCTCCCGGACAGGGACAACCTTCTCTGGAAACACCATATATTTT. Its translation is CASSSRTGTTFSGNTIYF.

V and J are TRBV10-3 and TRBJ2-7; TRBD2 might be the D (6 bases). Looked up from germline, CDR1 is ENHRY and CDR2 is SYGVKD. The CDR3 runs 14 residues. Between the trimmed V and J ends, which lost 6 bases and 1 base, there was a span of 13 bases. DNA for the CDR3: TGTGCCATCAGCCCTCGCGGGGATTCCTACGAGCAGTACTTC. It encodes CAISPRGDSYEQYF.

This chain joins TRBV12-3 or TRBV12-4 and TRBJ2-5, with D uncertain. This CDR3 region has 11 residues. Between the trimmed V and J ends, which lost 3 bases and 5 bases, there was a span of 4 bases. The CDR3: CASSLRETQYF. As DNA, the CDR3 is TGTGCCAGCAGTTTGAGGGAGACCCAGTACTTC.

In this sample, this clone turned up a few times. V gene TRBV2 combines with J gene TRBJ1-2, with 7 bases lining up with TRBD1. The CDR3 totals 13 residues. CDR1 and CDR2 (germline): SNHLY, FYNNEI. After removal of 5 bases from V and 7 bases from J, the junction contained 7 bases not matched to a gene. In nucleotides, the CDR3 is TGTGCCAGCAGTCCAGACAGGGTAGTTGGCTACACCTTC. Its protein is CASSPDRVVGYTF.

The V and J genes are TRBV9 and TRBJ2-1, with TRBD2 matching 9 bases. Germline V lookup: CDR1 SGDLS, CDR2 YYNGEE. This CDR3 contains 16 residues. V lost 0 bases to trimming and J lost 5 bases; unmatched junction nucleotides: 6. As DNA, the CDR3 is TGTGCCAGCAGCGTAGGGCTAGCGGGGAATCACAATGAGCAGTTCTTC. It is translated as CASSVGLAGNHNEQFF. The full variable domain, its missing parts supplied by reference TRBV9 and TRBJ2-1, is DSGVTQTPKHLITATGQRVTLRCSPRSGDLSVYWYQQSLDQGLQFLIQYYNGEERAKGNILERFSAQQFPDLHSELNLSSLELGDSALYFCASSVGLAGNHNEQFFGPGTRLTVL.

The V call is TRBV27, the J call TRBJ1-1, with 8 bases matching TRBD1. J lost 1 base, V lost 4 bases, and 14 bases had no gene match. Germline V CDR1 and CDR2: MNHEY, SMNVEV (reference sequence). This CDR3 region has 18 residues. CDR3 sequence (DNA): TGTGCCAGCAGTTCCCTTTGGACAGGGCAATGGACGAACACTGAAGCTTTCTTT. It translates to CASSSLWTGQWTNTEAFF.

The CDR3 sequence: CASSLALRLKASTDTQYF. Here the CDR3 DNA reads TGTGCCAGCAGCTTGGCCTTAAGACTCAAAGCTAGCACAGATACGCAGTATTTT. The chain couples TRBV5-5 to TRBJ2-3; D call uncertain. The germline gives CDR1 SGHKS, CDR2 YYEKEE (reference sequence). The CDR3 contains 18 residues. The germline V and J ends were trimmed by 0 bases and 0 bases, with 17 bases remaining between them.

V is TRBV18 and J is TRBJ1-2; unclear D gene. Germline-derived CDR1 and CDR2 are KGHSH and LQKENI. This CDR3 has 12 amino acids. With 1 base removed from V and 8 bases from J, the gap between germline ends came to 8 bases. DNA for the CDR3: TGTGCCAGCTCACCACGGGGAGAGGGCTACACCTTC. The encoded protein is CASSPRGEGYTF.

The chain uses TRBV12-3 or TRBV12-4 and TRBJ1-2; D is unresolved. The V end lost 4 bases, the J end lost 8 bases, and 14 bases lay between the germline ends. CDR3 length: 13 amino acids. The CDR3 DNA reads as TGTGCCAGCAGTTCCTACTCCGGGAAAGGCTACACCTTC. Translated, it gives CASSSYSGKGYTF.

This clone was detected once. The chain combines TRBV19 with TRBJ1-4; D perhaps matches TRBD1 (6 bases). The CDR3 covers 16 residues. The germline V gene has CDR1 LNHDA and CDR2 SQIVND (reference sequence). V was pared by 5 bases and J by 1 base, with 14 bases between. CDR3 DNA sequence: TGTGCCAGTAGTGGAGGACAGCTACGAACTAATGAAAAACTGTTTTTT. Its translation: CASSGGQLRTNEKLFF.

The chain joins TRBV6-5 to TRBJ2-7, with TRBD1 identical over 11 bases. Germline V CDR1 and CDR2: MNHEY, SVGAGI. This CDR3 is 13 amino acids long. Trimming cost V 8 bases and J 5 bases; bases outside gene matches: 5. CDR3 region: CASVGQGVHEQYF. CDR3 nucleotides: TGTGCCAGCGTGGGACAGGGGGTCCACGAGCAGTACTTC.

This chain connects TRBV28 to TRBJ2-7; 9 nucleotides agree with TRBD2. CDR1 MDHEN and CDR2 SYDVKM come from the germline V gene. J lost 4 bases, V lost 4 bases, and 5 bases had no gene match. CDR3 length equals 14 residues. CDR3 protein: CASSSAGGAYEQYF. The CDR3 DNA follows: TGTGCCAGCAGTTCGGCGGGGGGGGCGTACGAGCAGTACTTC. The full variable domain, in which reference TRBV28 and TRBJ2-7 provide the parts outside the CDR3, is DVKVTQSSRYLVKRTGEKVFLECVQDMDHENMFWYRQDPGLGLRLIYFSYDVKMKEKGDIPEGYSVSREKKERFSLILESASTNQTSMYLCASSSAGGAYEQYFGPGTRLTVT.

At least ten counts were recorded for this clone. The rearrangement joins TRBV28 to TRBJ2-3; 8 bases are shared with TRBD2. Germline V CDR1 and CDR2: MDHEN, SYDVKM. The V and J ends lost 1 base and 5 bases, in that order; junction bases with no gene match: 5. The CDR3 totals 15 residues. The DNA for the CDR3 is TGTGCCAGCAGTTTATTGGGACTAGTGGGAGATACGCAGTATTTT. As protein: CASSLLGLVGDTQYF.

The rearrangement joins TRBV2 to TRBJ1-6; TRBD1 aligns across 11 bases. J lost 5 bases, V lost 9 bases, and 3 bases had no gene match. The CDR3 consists of 14 residues. Germline V lookup: CDR1 SNHLY, CDR2 FYNNEI. CDR3 sequence (DNA): TGTGCCAGGGGGACAGGGGGTGATAATTCACCCCTCCACTTT. Its protein product is CARGTGGDNSPLHF.

Turning to this clone: The identical CDR3 is also encoded by other nucleotide sequences in the sample. The V and J genes are TRBV3-1 (or the pseudogene TRBV3-2) and TRBJ2-6; weak D call: TRBD2 (6 bases). Germline assignment: CDR1 LGHDT and CDR2 YNNKEL (reference sequence). Trimming shortened V by 4 bases and J by 0 bases, and 10 bases separated the two germline ends. CDR3 length: 16 amino acids. CDR3 sequence (DNA): TGTGCCAGCAGCCCGCGGCGGGACTCTGGGGCCAACGTCCTGACTTTC. Residues: CASSPRRDSGANVLTF.

V usage is TRBV7-2 and J usage is TRBJ2-5, with 7 bases that match TRBD2. CDR3 size: 13 residues. The junction had 2 bases not matched to a gene; V was cut back by 2 bases and J by 5 bases. The germline gives CDR1 SGHTA, CDR2 FQGNSA. The CDR3 is CASSLWGGETQYF. Here the CDR3 DNA reads TGTGCCAGCAGCTTATGGGGAGGGGAGACCCAGTACTTC.

The V gene is TRBV5-8, the J gene TRBJ1-2; D is possibly TRBD1 (6 bases). CDR1 and CDR2 (germline): SGHTS, YDEGEE. V was cut by 0 bases and J by 5 bases, with 14 bases left in between. The CDR3 has 15 amino acids. This CDR3 is CASSLEGTQLYGYTF. CDR3 bases: TGTGCCAGCAGCTTGGAAGGGACACAGCTATATGGCTACACCTTC.

This chain joins TRBV2 and TRBJ1-4; D call uncertain. The CDR3 has 14 amino acids. Per the germline V gene, CDR1 is SNHLY and CDR2 is FYNNEI. Trimming left V 3 bases short and J 2 bases short, with 7 bases between. CDR3 coding DNA: TGTGCCAGCAGTGAGCGGAGGACTAATGAAAAACTGTTTTTT. This sequence encodes CASSERRTNEKLFF. Filled out from reference TRBV2 and TRBJ1-4, the complete variable domain reads EPEVTQTPSHQVTQMGQEVILRCVPISNHLYFYWYRQILGQKVEFLVSFYNNEISEKSEIFDDQFSVERPDGSNFTLKIRSTKLEDSAMYFCASSERRTNEKLFFGSGTQLSVL.

The chain has TRBV6-5 and TRBJ2-7; D might be TRBD1 (7 bases). The CDR3 contains 13 residues. Germline V gene lookup returns CDR1 MNHEY and CDR2 SVGAGI. Trimming left V 6 bases short and J 3 bases short, with 12 bases between. CDR3 bases: TGTGCCAGCAGATACAGGGGAGGCTACGAGCAGTACTTC. Amino acids: CASRYRGGYEQYF.

The chain recombines TRBV20-1 with TRBJ1-2; D is ambiguous. Germline V CDR1 and CDR2: DFQATT, SNEGSKA (reference sequence). This CDR3 is 11 amino acids long. Trimming took off 8 bases at V and 8 bases at J, with 15 bases between the two ends. The CDR3 protein is CSSPADKGYTF. The CDR3 DNA reads TGCAGTAGCCCGGCCGACAAGGGCTACACCTTC.

The V and J genes are TRBV5-6 and TRBJ1-6; 11 bases are shared with TRBD1. Germline V gene data show CDR1 as SGHDT and CDR2 as YYEEEE. The V gene end was trimmed by 4 bases and the J gene end by 14 bases; junction bases not matched to a gene: 8. CDR3 length: 14 amino acids. CDR3 nucleotides: TGTGCCAGCAGCCAGGACAGGGGGCTGCCAACCCTCCACTTT. It yields the protein CASSQDRGLPTLHF.

The chain joins TRBV6-6 to TRBJ2-1; TRBD2 might be the D (6 bases). V shed 5 bases and J shed 10 bases, with 12 bases lying between them. Germline lookup yields CDR1 MNHNY and CDR2 SVGAGI (reference sequence). This CDR3 contains 12 residues. The CDR3 here is CASSQTSREQFF. The CDR3 DNA reads TGTGCCAGCAGTCAGACTAGTCGGGAGCAGTTCTTC.

The chain is built from TRBV29-1 and TRBJ2-7; 7 nucleotides align to TRBD2. The CDR3 consists of 11 residues. J was trimmed by 6 bases and V by 6 bases; bases with no gene match: 5. The germline CDR1 and CDR2 sequences are SQVTM and ANQGSEA. CDR3 protein: CSVETSSEQYF. DNA of the CDR3: TGCAGCGTCGAGACTAGCAGCGAGCAGTACTTC.

V is TRBV18 and J is TRBJ2-7; 7 positions agree with TRBD1. Germline CDR1 reads KGHSH; CDR2 reads LQKENI. The length of the CDR3 is 14 residues. The J segment lost 3 bases and the V segment lost 6 bases, leaving 8 bases of the junction unmatched. The CDR3, as DNA: TGTGCCAGCTCCTTACAGGGGATCGGCTACGAGCAGTACTTC. Protein: CASSLQGIGYEQYF.

This clone came up a few times. The chain couples TRBV15 to TRBJ2-3; 8 positions match TRBD1. Germline trimming cut 3 bases from V and 6 bases from J; bases unmatched to any gene: 14. CDR3 size: 17 residues. Germline lookup yields CDR1 LNHNV and CDR2 YYDKDF (reference sequence). CDR3 region: CATSRIFAGGLSDTQYF. The CDR3 bases are TGTGCCACCAGCAGGATATTCGCAGGGGGCCTAAGCGATACGCAGTATTTT.

The chain uses TRBV7-9 and TRBJ1-1, with 8 bases matching TRBD1. After removal of 1 base from V and 7 bases from J, the junction contained 5 bases not matched to a gene. This CDR3 spans 14 amino acids. Per the germline V gene, CDR1 is SEHNR and CDR2 is FQNEAQ (reference sequence). CDR3 sequence (DNA): TGTGCCAGCAGCTTAGAGGGACAGGCCTATGAAGCTTTCTTT. It is translated as CASSLEGQAYEAFF.